This TCR beta chain emerged from a study of cytomegalovirus exposure and HLA in healthy donors. As concerns this clone: Its specificity is unknown.

PCR used 60 Vbeta primers and 13 Jbeta primers. Libraries were prepared by immunoSEQ multiplex PCR; TCRdb keeps only in-frame clonotypes and omits some of them. The sample lists around 150,000 clones; 65% to 80% were seen once. Trimming left V 4 bases short and J 4 bases short, with 20 bases between. The CDR3 has 16 amino acids. Germline CDR1 SGHRS, CDR2 YFSETQ. General study findings and limits: Associated with cytomegalovirus, according to the listing, were 164 TCR beta chains.

The V call is TRBV5-1, the J call TRBJ1-1; the D gene is possibly TRBD1 (5 bases). Sample: PBMCs. This clonotype was obtained from a female donor in good health and CMV-seronegative. CDR3 in amino acids: CASSRAVGGWATEAFF. The CDR3 DNA sequence: TGCGCCAGCAGCCGTGCCGTGGGGGGTTGGGCCACTGAAGCTTTCTTT.